What follows is one TCR beta chain and its context. Template material for TCR beta VDJ and CDR3 profiling consisted of genomic DNA. Via MiXCR, TCRdb re-called the reads, giving one row per CDR3 protein. The data contain 150,000 to 200,000 distinct CDR3 sequences, 48% of them singletons. In patients chosen for sequencing, flow cytometry had shown CD8+CD57+ cell expansion. This entry is derived from a study of CD8+CD57+ T cells in acquired aplastic anemia. Germline CDR1 reads SGHRS; CDR2 reads YFSETQ. This CDR3 has 12 residues. V dropped 5 bases and J dropped 8 bases, with 12 bases sitting between them. Specimen: sorted CD4+, CD8+, or CD8+CD57+ T cells (not recorded which) from PBMCs. The chain links TRBV5-1 to TRBJ2-3; D is perhaps TRBD1 or TRBD2 (5 bases each). The receptor comes from a human donor with aplastic anemia. This CDR3 reads CASRRHGGTQYF. The CDR3, as DNA: TGCGCCAGCAGACGACATGGGGGTACGCAGTATTTT.